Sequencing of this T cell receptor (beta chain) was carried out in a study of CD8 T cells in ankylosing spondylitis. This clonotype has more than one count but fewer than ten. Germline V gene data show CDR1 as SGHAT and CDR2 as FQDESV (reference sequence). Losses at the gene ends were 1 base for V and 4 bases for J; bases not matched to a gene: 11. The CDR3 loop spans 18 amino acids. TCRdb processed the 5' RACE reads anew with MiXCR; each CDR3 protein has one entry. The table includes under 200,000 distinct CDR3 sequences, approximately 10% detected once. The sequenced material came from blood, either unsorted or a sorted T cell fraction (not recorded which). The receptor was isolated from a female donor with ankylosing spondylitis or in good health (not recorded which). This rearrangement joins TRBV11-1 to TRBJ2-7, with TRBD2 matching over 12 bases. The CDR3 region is CASSLGMVRTSGTYEQYF. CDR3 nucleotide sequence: TGTGCCAGCAGCTTAGGAATGGTACGGACTAGCGGGACGTACGAGCAGTACTTC.